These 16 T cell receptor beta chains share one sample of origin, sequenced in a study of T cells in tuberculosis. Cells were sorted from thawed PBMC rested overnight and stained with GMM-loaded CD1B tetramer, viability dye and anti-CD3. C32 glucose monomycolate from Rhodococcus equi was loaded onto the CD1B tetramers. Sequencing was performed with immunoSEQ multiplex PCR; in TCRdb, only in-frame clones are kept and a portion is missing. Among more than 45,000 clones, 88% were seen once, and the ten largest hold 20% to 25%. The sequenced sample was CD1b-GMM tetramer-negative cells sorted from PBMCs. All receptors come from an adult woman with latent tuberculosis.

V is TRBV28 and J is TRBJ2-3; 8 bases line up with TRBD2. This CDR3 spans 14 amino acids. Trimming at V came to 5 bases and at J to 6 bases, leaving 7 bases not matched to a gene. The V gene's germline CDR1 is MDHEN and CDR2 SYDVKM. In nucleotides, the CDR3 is TGTGCCAGCAGTCTCGGGGGGGCTGCGGATACGCAGTATTTT. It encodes CASSLGGAADTQYF.

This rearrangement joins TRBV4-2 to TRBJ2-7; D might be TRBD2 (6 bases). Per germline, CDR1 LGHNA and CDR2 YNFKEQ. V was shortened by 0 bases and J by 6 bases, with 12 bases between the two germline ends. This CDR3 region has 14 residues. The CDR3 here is CASSQDILAGEQYF. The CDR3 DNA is TGTGCCAGCAGCCAAGATATACTAGCTGGCGAGCAGTACTTC.

The CDR3 loop is CALGLAGQETQYF. CDR3 coding DNA: TGTGCCCTCGGACTAGCGGGCCAAGAGACCCAGTACTTC. The chain is built from TRBV19 and TRBJ2-5, with 11 positions matching TRBD2. CDR1 is LNHDA, CDR2 SQIVND, per germline (reference sequence). The V and J ends lost 11 bases and 1 base, in that order; junction bases with no gene match: 3. CDR3 length: 13 residues.

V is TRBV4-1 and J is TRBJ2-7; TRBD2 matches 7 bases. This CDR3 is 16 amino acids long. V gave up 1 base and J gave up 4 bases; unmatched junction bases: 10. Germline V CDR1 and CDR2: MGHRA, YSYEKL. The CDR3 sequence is CASSQGTGLGTYEQYF. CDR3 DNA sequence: TGCGCCAGCAGCCAAGGCACTGGACTAGGTACATACGAGCAGTACTTC.

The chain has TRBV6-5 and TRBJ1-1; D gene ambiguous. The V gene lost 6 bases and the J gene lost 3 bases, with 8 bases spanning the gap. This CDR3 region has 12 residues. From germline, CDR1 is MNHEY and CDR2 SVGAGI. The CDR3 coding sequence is TGTGCCAGCAGCGGGGATCACACTGAAGCTTTCTTT. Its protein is CASSGDHTEAFF.

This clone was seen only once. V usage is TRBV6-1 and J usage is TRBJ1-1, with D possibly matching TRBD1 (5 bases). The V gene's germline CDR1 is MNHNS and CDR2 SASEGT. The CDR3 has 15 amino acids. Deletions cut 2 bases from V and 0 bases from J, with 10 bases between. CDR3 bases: TGTGCCAGCAGTGAAACGGACACCTTGAACACTGAAGCTTTCTTT. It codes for CASSETDTLNTEAFF.

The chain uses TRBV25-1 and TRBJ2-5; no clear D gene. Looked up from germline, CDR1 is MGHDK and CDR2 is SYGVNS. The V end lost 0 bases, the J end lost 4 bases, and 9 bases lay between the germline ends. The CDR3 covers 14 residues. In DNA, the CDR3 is TGTGCCAGCAGTGAATATGGGCCGGTAGAGACCCAGTACTTC. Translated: CASSEYGPVETQYF.

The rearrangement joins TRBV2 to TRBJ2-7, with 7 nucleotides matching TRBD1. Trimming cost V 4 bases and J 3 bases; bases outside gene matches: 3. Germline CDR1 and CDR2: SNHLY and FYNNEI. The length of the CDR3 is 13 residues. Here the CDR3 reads CASSVTGNYEQYF. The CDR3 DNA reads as TGTGCCAGCAGTGTGACAGGGAACTACGAGCAGTACTTC.

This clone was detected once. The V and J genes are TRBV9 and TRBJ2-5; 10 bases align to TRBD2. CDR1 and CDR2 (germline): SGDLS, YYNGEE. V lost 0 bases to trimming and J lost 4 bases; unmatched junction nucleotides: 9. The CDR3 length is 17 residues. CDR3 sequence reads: CASSVAVAGGHGETQYF. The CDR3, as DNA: TGTGCCAGCAGCGTAGCGGTAGCGGGGGGCCATGGAGAGACCCAGTACTTC.

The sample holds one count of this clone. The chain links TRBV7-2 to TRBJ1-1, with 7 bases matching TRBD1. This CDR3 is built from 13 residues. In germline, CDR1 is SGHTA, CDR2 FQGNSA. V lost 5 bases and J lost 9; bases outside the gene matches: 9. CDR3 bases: TGTGCCAGCAGCCTACAGGGGCGGAGGAAAGCTTTCTTT. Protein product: CASSLQGRRKAFF.

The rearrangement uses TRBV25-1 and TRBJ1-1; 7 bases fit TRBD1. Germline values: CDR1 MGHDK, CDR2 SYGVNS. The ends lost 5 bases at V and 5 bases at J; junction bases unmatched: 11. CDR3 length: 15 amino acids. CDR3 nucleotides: TGTGCCAGCAGTCATTGGTACAGGGGCGGGACTGAAGCTTTCTTT. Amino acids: CASSHWYRGGTEAFF.

The CDR3 DNA reads TGTGCCAGCAGCTTGGAGACTAGCGGTTCCCAAGAGACCCAGTACTTC. This translates into CASSLETSGSQETQYF. The chain couples TRBV5-4 to TRBJ2-5; 9 nucleotides match TRBD2. The V gene end was trimmed by 0 bases and the J gene end by 1 base; junction bases not matched to a gene: 4. Germline V lookup: CDR1 SGHNT, CDR2 YYREEE (reference sequence). The CDR3 spans 16 residues.

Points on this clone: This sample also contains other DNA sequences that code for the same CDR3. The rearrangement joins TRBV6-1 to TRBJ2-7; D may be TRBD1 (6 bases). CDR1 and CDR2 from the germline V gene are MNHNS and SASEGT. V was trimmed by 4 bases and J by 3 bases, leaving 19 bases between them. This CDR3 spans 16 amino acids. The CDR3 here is CASSGTGSPSNYEQYF. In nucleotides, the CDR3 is TGTGCCAGCAGTGGTACAGGGTCCCCCTCCAACTACGAGCAGTACTTC.

In nucleotides, the CDR3 is TGTGCCAGTAGCGACCACTACGAGCAGTACTTC. Translating gives CASSDHYEQYF. The chain carries TRBV19 and TRBJ2-5; no firm D call. The last part of the DNA fits TRBJ2-7 better; the J call may be wrong. There are 11 residues in the CDR3. CDR1 is LNHDA, CDR2 SQIVND, per germline (reference sequence).

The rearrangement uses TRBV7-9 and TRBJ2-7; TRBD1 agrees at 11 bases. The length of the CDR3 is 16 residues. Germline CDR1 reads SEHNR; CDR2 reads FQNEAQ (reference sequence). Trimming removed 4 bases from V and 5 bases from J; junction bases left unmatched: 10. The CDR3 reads CASSSGQGAVTHEQYF. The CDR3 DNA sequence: TGTGCCAGCAGCTCTGGACAGGGGGCCGTAACCCACGAGCAGTACTTC.

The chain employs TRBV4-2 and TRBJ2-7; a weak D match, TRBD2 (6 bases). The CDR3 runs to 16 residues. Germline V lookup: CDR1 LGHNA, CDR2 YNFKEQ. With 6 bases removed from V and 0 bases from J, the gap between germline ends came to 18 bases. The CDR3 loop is CASSPIRGTDSYEQYF. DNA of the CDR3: TGTGCCAGCAGTCCCATCAGAGGGACTGACTCCTACGAGCAGTACTTC.